The 10 T cell receptor beta chains listed next were all sequenced from one sample in a study of post-analysis software for immune sequencing data. General study findings and limits: Patients had higher frequencies than controls of roughly five TRBV segments, including TRBV5-6, TRBV5-1 and TRBV20-1.

The authors incorporated unique molecular identifiers into the TCR beta cDNA libraries. TCRdb used MiXCR to reprocess the PCR reads, holding one entry per CDR3 protein. The table includes 800,000 to 950,000 distinct CDR3 sequences, 53% detected once. No antigen has been assigned to these receptors. Input material: blood. Receptors were obtained from a girl aged 5 to 17 with multiple sclerosis.

CDR3 sequence (DNA): TGCAGCGTTGAATTGAGCAGGGCGACTTCCTACGAGCAGTACTTC. Translated: CSVELSRATSYEQYF. The chain has TRBV29-1 and TRBJ2-7; possible D gene TRBD1, 5 bases. This CDR3 has 15 residues. Germline CDR1 SQVTM, CDR2 ANQGSEA. V lost 2 bases to trimming and J lost 1 base, with 15 bases between them.

The chain is built from TRBV6-1 and TRBJ2-7; the D call may be TRBD1 or TRBD2 (5 bases each). Matching the DNA end better, TRBJ2-4 makes the J call doubtful. The CDR3 spans 15 residues. The germline V gene has CDR1 MNHNS and CDR2 SASEGT. CDR3 region: CASSLPQDSENIQYF. The CDR3 DNA is TGTGCCAGCAGTCTACCACAGGACTCCGAAAACATTCAGTACTTC.

The V and J genes are TRBV5-5 and TRBJ2-7; D remains ambiguous. The tail of the sequence fits TRBJ2-5 better, so the J call may be wrong. The CDR3 is made up of 14 amino acids. Germline loops: CDR1 SGHKS, CDR2 YYEKEE (reference sequence). For the CDR3, the DNA is TGTGCCAGCAGGCCTATGCTTGGGATGAAGACCCAGTACTTC. Amino acids: CASRPMLGMKTQYF.

This clonotype was found a few times. The chain couples TRBV5-5 to TRBJ2-3; possible D gene TRBD1, 5 bases. V lost 0 bases and J lost 5, with 13 bases in between. Germline V gene data show CDR1 as SGHKS and CDR2 as YYEKEE (reference sequence). There are 15 residues in the CDR3. The chain's CDR3 is CASSLGQPSKDTQYF. The CDR3 DNA reads TGTGCCAGCAGCTTGGGACAGCCGAGTAAAGATACGCAGTATTTT.

This clonotype was counted a few times. The chain uses TRBV7-2 and TRBJ2-3; D perhaps matches TRBD2 (6 bases). Germline V gene lookup returns CDR1 SGHTA and CDR2 FQGNSA. This CDR3 has 13 residues. Between the trimmed V and J ends, which lost 4 bases and 9 bases, there was a span of 14 bases. The CDR3 nucleotides are TGTGCCAGCAGCTCCACGCTAGCGACGACGCAGTATTTT. It is translated as CASSSTLATTQYF.

This clonotype appeared a single time. A read error may account for a junction end that differs from germline. The rearrangement joins TRBV4-2 to TRBJ2-4, with 7 bases identical to TRBD1. The J call is doubtful: the DNA matches TRBJ2-7 better. Germline-derived CDR1 and CDR2 are LGHNA and YNFKEQ. The CDR3 has 15 residues. The CDR3 nucleotides are TGTGCCAGCAGTCAAGAGGGACAGACAGAATACGAGCAGTACTTC. Its protein product is CASSQEGQTEYEQYF.

The V call is TRBV3-1, the J call TRBJ2-1; possibly TRBD1 or TRBD2 for D (6 bases each). Germline CDR1 reads LGHDT; CDR2 reads YNNKEL (reference sequence). V gave up 4 bases and J gave up 12 bases, with 19 bases separating them. This CDR3 has 14 residues. CDR3 loop: CASSPRTDIAVQFF. In DNA, the CDR3 is TGTGCCAGCAGCCCCCGGACAGATATAGCGGTGCAGTTCTTC.

This rearrangement joins TRBV20-1 to TRBJ2-4; D might be TRBD2 (5 bases). The J call is doubtful: the DNA matches TRBJ2-7 better. Per the germline V gene, CDR1 is DFQATT and CDR2 is SNEGSKA (reference sequence). This CDR3 comprises 15 residues. The CDR3 sequence: CSARDFEGALHEQYF. In DNA, the CDR3 is TGCAGTGCTAGAGATTTCGAGGGAGCCCTCCACGAGCAGTACTTC.

V usage is TRBV12-3 or TRBV12-4 and J usage is TRBJ2-4; D gene ambiguous. Trimming took off 6 bases at V and 0 bases at J, with 9 bases between the two ends. The CDR3 is 14 residues long. The chain's CDR3 is CASSTQLAKNIQYF. In DNA, the CDR3 is TGTGCCAGCAGCACCCAACTAGCCAAAAACATTCAGTACTTC.

The CDR3 DNA sequence: TGCGCCAGCAGCCGGGCCCCAGGGACCCCCTACGAGCAGTACTTC. Translated: CASSRAPGTPYEQYF. The chain couples TRBV4-1 to TRBJ2-4; D tentatively reads TRBD1 or TRBD2 (5 bases each). The J call is in doubt because the DNA end fits TRBJ2-7 better. Germline lookup yields CDR1 MGHRA and CDR2 YSYEKL. The CDR3 is 15 residues long.